Listed below are T cell receptor beta chains from one sample, sequenced in a study of T-cell memory formation after mild COVID-19. MiXCR, applied by TCRdb to the 5' RACE reads, yields one record per CDR3 protein. The top ten clones hold 8.5% to 10% of a sample with around 450,000 distinct CDR3 sequences, roughly 26% of them seen once. Sequencing was performed on PBMCs or a T cell subset sorted from them (not recorded which). The receptors here all came from an adult woman who had mild COVID-19 (a few samples of this study predate the infection). Cell type and time point are not known. CDR3s include the opening cysteine and the closing phenylalanine or tryptophan. Fields, in order: J gene, V gene, D gene, clone size, CDR3 DNA, CDR3 protein. A D gene is named only where the DNA matches it firmly. The size of a clone is reported for some rows only, either as once, few or many, or as a class for expanded clones.

>TRBJ2-5|TRBV2|TRBD2|-
TGTGCCAGCAAACGGACTAGCGGGTTGTACCAAGAGACCCAGTACTTC
CASKRTSGLYQETQYF
>TRBJ2-3|TRBV4-2|TRBD2|few
TGTGCCAGCAGCCACGAGCGGGAGAATACGCAGTATTTT
CASSHERENTQYF
>TRBJ1-5|TRBV2|-|-
TGTGCCAGCGGTACCCGACAGGGCAATCAGCCCCAGCATTTT
CASGTRQGNQPQHF
>TRBJ2-3|TRBV7-8|-|-
TGTGCCAGCAGCTCGAGATTCGGGGGCACAGATACGCAGTATTTT
CASSSRFGGTDTQYF
>TRBJ2-7|TRBV7-6|-|few
TGTGCCAGCAGCTTAGACGGGGGAAGGTCCGAGCAGTACTTC
CASSLDGGRSEQYF
>TRBJ2-7|TRBV19|TRBD1|-
TGTGCCAGTAGCCTCTCGACAGGGATTCAAAGCTCCTACGAGCAGTACTTC
CASSLSTGIQSSYEQYF
>TRBJ1-2|TRBV5-8|-|-
TGTGCCAGCAGCTTGGCCCGGTGGGGCCAGGACTATGGCTACACCTTC
CASSLARWGQDYGYTF
>TRBJ1-5|TRBV12-5|TRBD1|-
TGTGCTAGTGGCCGATCTCAGGGGGCCCCGAACAACCAGCCCCAGCATTTT
CASGRSQGAPNNQPQHF
>TRBJ2-5|TRBV20-1|-|many
TGCAGTGCTAGCCTAGCTGGGCTAGAGACCCAGTACTTC
CSASLAGLETQYF
>TRBJ1-5|TRBV7-9|-|few
TGTGCCAGCAGCCACGGAAACAATCAGCCCCAGCATTTT
CASSHGNNQPQHF
>TRBJ2-3|TRBV3-1|TRBD2|few
TGTGCCAGCAGCCAGACTAGCGGGAGGTCTGATACGCAGTATTTT
CASSQTSGRSDTQYF
>TRBJ2-5|TRBV5-6|-|-
TGTGCCAGCAGCTTAGCACAGGTCCGGGGGACCCAGTACTTC
CASSLAQVRGTQYF
>TRBJ2-1|TRBV7-2|TRBD2|-
TGTGCCAGCAGCTTATCTGGGGGAGGGCCCCTAAATGAGCAGTTCTTC
CASSLSGGGPLNEQFF
>TRBJ1-3|TRBV12-3/TRBV12-4|TRBD1|-
TGTGCCAGCAGTTTCGGACAGGCGTCTGGAAACACCATATATTTT
CASSFGQASGNTIYF
>TRBJ2-1|TRBV7-8|TRBD2|-
TGTGCCAGCAGCTTAGGTCGCGCGGGGGGTAATGAGCAGTTCTTC
CASSLGRAGGNEQFF
>TRBJ1-2|TRBV29-1|-|-
TGCAGCTCCGACGGGTTGGTAGCTGGCTACACCTTC
CSSDGLVAGYTF
>TRBJ2-1|TRBV6-4|-|once
TGTGCCAGCAGTCCGGGCCGAACTTCCTCCTACAATGAGCAGTTCTTC
CASSPGRTSSYNEQFF
>TRBJ2-1|TRBV10-3|-|few
TGTGCCATCAGTGAGATCCAGGGGTCCTACAATGAGCAGTTCTTC
CAISEIQGSYNEQFF
>TRBJ2-4|TRBV6-5|TRBD1|-
TGTGCCAGCAGTTCGCATGGACAGGGGGCAGTTCAGTACTTC
CASSSHGQGAVQYF
>TRBJ1-2|TRBV6-5|TRBD1|-
TGTGCCAGCAGCTCCACAGGGGTCGCCAACTATGGCTACACCTTC
CASSSTGVANYGYTF
>TRBJ2-2|TRBV9|TRBD1|-
TGTGCCAGCAGCAGACGTACAGGGGGCACCGGGGAGCTGTTTTTT
CASSRRTGGTGELFF
>TRBJ2-1|TRBV4-2|TRBD2|few
TGTGCCAGCAGCCAAGGACTAGCGGGAACTCCCTACAATGAGCAGTTCTTC
CASSQGLAGTPYNEQFF
>TRBJ1-1|TRBV16|TRBD1|-
TGTGCCAGCAGTCCGAACAGGGGTGCGACTGAAGCTTTCTTT
CASSPNRGATEAFF
>TRBJ2-1|TRBV27|TRBD2|few
TGTGCCAGCAGTTCCCATTCTAGCGGGAGTGTCGATGAGCAGTTCTTC
CASSSHSSGSVDEQFF
>TRBJ2-5|TRBV7-2|TRBD2|few
TGTGCCAGCAGCTTATTCGCTTCGGGACTACAAGAGACCCAGTACTTC
CASSLFASGLQETQYF
>TRBJ2-7|TRBV5-1|-|few
TGCGCCAGCAGCTTGGGCTGGACGGCGGGGTACGAGCAGTACTTC
CASSLGWTAGYEQYF
>TRBJ2-2|TRBV4-2|TRBD2|few
TGTGCCAGCAGCCAACCAGCGGGGGCGAACACCGGGGAGCTGTTTTTT
CASSQPAGANTGELFF
>TRBJ2-3|TRBV12-3/TRBV12-4|-|many
TGTGCCAGCAGGCGCACCACAGATACGCAGTATTTT
CASRRTTDTQYF
>TRBJ2-1|TRBV20-1|TRBD2|few
TGCAGTGCTAGAGATCACCGACTAGCGGGAGATAATGAGCAGTTCTTC
CSARDHRLAGDNEQFF
>TRBJ1-6|TRBV27|-|-
TGTGCCAGCAGTACCACGGTGGGTAGATCACCCCTCCACTTT
CASSTTVGRSPLHF
>TRBJ2-3|TRBV6-4|-|few
TGTGCCAGCAGTGACTCGGGGGGAGGCACAGATACGCAGTATTTT
CASSDSGGGTDTQYF
>TRBJ1-6|TRBV7-9|TRBD1|-
TGTGCCAGCACCCGCGGGGACAGGGGCTCACCCCTCCACTTT
CASTRGDRGSPLHF
>TRBJ2-7|TRBV4-2|TRBD1|-
TGTGCCAGCAGCCTTGCCGGGACAGGGGACGAGCAGTACTTC
CASSLAGTGDEQYF
>TRBJ1-1|TRBV7-9|-|few
TGTGCCAGCAGCGCAGTCAGGGTTGGAGCTTTCTTT
CASSAVRVGAFF
>TRBJ2-7|TRBV7-3|TRBD1|-
TGTGCCAGCAGCTTACCTGAGGGGGCGGCCTACGAGCAGTACTTC
CASSLPEGAAYEQYF
>TRBJ2-5|TRBV6-2/TRBV6-3|-|few
TGTGCCAGCAGCAAGGGGACCGTTGAGACCCAGTACTTC
CASSKGTVETQYF
>TRBJ1-2|TRBV20-1|-|few
TGCAGTGCTAGAGATCCGACCCGAGCCCCTTATGGCTACACCTTC
CSARDPTRAPYGYTF